These 21 T cell receptor beta chains originate from one sample sequenced in a study of cytomegalovirus exposure and HLA in healthy donors. The PCR contained 60 Vbeta and 13 Jbeta primers. Some clones are missing from TCRdb's copy, which holds only in-frame ones; the method was immunoSEQ multiplex PCR. This sample's table has about 160,000 clones. The sample taken for sequencing was PBMCs. Every receptor here comes from an older woman in good health and CMV-seronegative.

The V and J genes are TRBV5-4 and TRBJ2-7, with 8 bases lining up with TRBD1. Germline CDR1 and CDR2: SGHNT and YYREEE (reference sequence). CDR3 length: 13 amino acids. Unmatched junction bases numbered 4, after V lost 4 bases and J lost 4 bases. CDR3 sequence: CASSRTGRYEQYF. The CDR3 DNA reads TGTGCCAGCAGCCGGACAGGGCGATACGAGCAGTACTTC.

V is TRBV7-3 and J is TRBJ1-2; D uncertain. Germline V lookup: CDR1 SGHTA, CDR2 FQGTGA. The V gene lost 5 bases and the J gene lost 4 bases, with 17 bases spanning the gap. The CDR3 is 15 amino acids. DNA of the CDR3: TGTGCCAGCAGCCTCGGCCCGGGAAAGTCCTATGGCTACACCTTC. This gives the protein CASSLGPGKSYGYTF. The whole variable domain, remainder taken from reference TRBV7-3 and TRBJ1-2, is GAGVSQTPSNKVTEKGKYVELRCDPISGHTALYWYRQSLGQGPEFLIYFQGTGAADDSGLPNDRFFAVRPEGSVSTLKIQRTERGDSAVYLCASSLGPGKSYGYTFGSGTRLTVV.

This chain joins TRBV4-1 and TRBJ2-7; the D gene is possibly TRBD1 (5 bases). This CDR3 spans 17 amino acids. Germline V gives CDR1 MGHRA, CDR2 YSYEKL. V lost 0 bases and J 3 bases, leaving 18 bases between the germline ends. CDR3 in amino acids: CASSQDYRTSGFYEQYF. As DNA, the CDR3 is TGCGCCAGCAGCCAAGACTATAGGACATCAGGATTCTACGAGCAGTACTTC.

The chain combines TRBV4-3 with TRBJ2-7; perhaps TRBD2 as D (6 bases). Germline CDR1 LGHNA, CDR2 YSLEER. The CDR3 is 14 residues long. Trimming took 0 bases from V and 5 from J, leaving 11 bases between them. The DNA for the CDR3 is TGCGCCAGCAGCCAAGATACGCGGGGCGACGAGCAGTACTTC. Encoded protein: CASSQDTRGDEQYF.

This chain connects TRBV10-3 to TRBJ1-1; D gene uncertain. CDR1 ENHRY and CDR2 SYGVKD come from the germline V gene. Deletions cut 3 bases from V and 2 bases from J, with 10 bases between. The CDR3 length is 14 residues. The CDR3 reads CAISELRANTEAFF. The DNA of the CDR3 is TGTGCCATCAGTGAATTGAGGGCTAACACTGAAGCTTTCTTT.

V gene TRBV5-6 combines with J gene TRBJ1-5; D possibly corresponds to TRBD1 (6 bases). Germline assignment: CDR1 SGHDT and CDR2 YYEEEE. The germline V and J ends were trimmed by 1 base and 2 bases, with 19 bases remaining between them. The CDR3 runs to 18 residues. Here the CDR3 reads CASSLPPGDVDRNQPQHF. CDR3 nucleotide sequence: TGTGCCAGCAGCTTGCCCCCAGGGGACGTCGATCGCAATCAGCCCCAGCATTTT.

CDR3: CASSPAGLAGLELFF. The CDR3 DNA reads TGTGCCAGCAGCCCTGCAGGACTAGCCGGGTTGGAGCTGTTTTTT. The genes are TRBV11-2 and TRBJ2-2, with TRBD2 matching 8 bases. The V segment lost 5 bases and the J segment 10 bases; nucleotides outside the gene matches: 12. Per the germline V gene, CDR1 is SGHAT and CDR2 is FQNNGV. This CDR3 comprises 15 residues. Based on the CDR3 plus reference TRBV11-2 and TRBJ2-2, the full variable domain is EAGVAQSPRYKIIEKRQSVAFWCNPISGHATLYWYQQILGQGPKLLIQFQNNGVVDDSQLPKDRFSAERLKGVDSTLKIQPAKLEDSAVYLCASSPAGLAGLELFFGEGSRLTVL.

This chain uses TRBV7-3 with TRBJ1-2; D is ambiguous. The CDR3 sequence is 14 residues long. V lost 1 base, J lost 2 bases, and 8 bases lay in between. Germline V lookup: CDR1 SGHTA, CDR2 FQGTGA. The CDR3, as DNA: TGTGCCAGCAGCTTAAATGCGGGAAACTATGGCTACACCTTC. Its protein is CASSLNAGNYGYTF.

The chain joins TRBV6-1 to TRBJ2-3; D might be TRBD1 (5 bases). The V end was cut by 0 bases, the J end by 8 bases, with 6 bases between. The CDR3 covers 12 residues. Germline CDR1 reads MNHNS; CDR2 reads SASEGT. The CDR3 loop reads CASSEARGTQYF. Written as DNA, the CDR3 is TGTGCCAGCAGTGAAGCTAGGGGTACGCAGTATTTT.

This chain connects TRBV2 to TRBJ1-5; 7 nucleotides align to TRBD1. V shed 5 bases, J shed 6 bases, and the junction held 10 bases outside the gene matches. The CDR3 totals 15 residues. Germline V CDR1 and CDR2: SNHLY, FYNNEI. For the CDR3, the DNA is TGTGCCAGCAGTCCGGGGTCAACAGGGGTTCAGCCCCAGCATTTT. The encoded protein is CASSPGSTGVQPQHF.

CDR3 loop: CASSASGPNTGELFF. The CDR3 DNA is TGTGCCAGCAGCGCTAGCGGGCCAAACACCGGGGAGCTGTTTTTT. The J gene is TRBJ2-2, the V gene TRBV2; TRBD2 agrees at 8 bases. The CDR3 has 15 amino acids. Per germline, CDR1 SNHLY and CDR2 FYNNEI. The ends lost 6 bases at V and 2 bases at J; junction bases unmatched: 5.

V is TRBV15 and J is TRBJ2-5; TRBD1 agrees at 9 bases. The length of the CDR3 is 14 residues. V lost 7 bases and J lost 2; bases outside the gene matches: 5. Per the germline V gene, CDR1 is LNHNV and CDR2 is YYDKDF (reference sequence). CDR3 residues: CATKTGGLQETQYF. DNA of the CDR3: TGTGCCACCAAGACAGGGGGACTTCAAGAGACCCAGTACTTC.

The chain combines TRBV10-2 with TRBJ1-2; D ambiguous. CDR1 is WSHSY and CDR2 is SAAADI in the germline V gene. Trimming removed 3 bases at V and 7 bases at J, with 15 bases between. This CDR3 is built from 14 residues. The CDR3 region has the DNA TGCGCCAGCAGTGAATTGAGGATGGTGGCTGGCTACACCTTC. It encodes CASSELRMVAGYTF.

The genes are TRBV5-1 and TRBJ1-6, with TRBD1 identical over 12 bases. With V trimmed by 5 bases and J by 10 bases, 4 bases remained unmatched. Germline values: CDR1 SGHRS, CDR2 YFSETQ. This CDR3 has 14 residues. The CDR3, as DNA: TGCGCCAGCAGAGCCGGGACAGGGGGCTCACCCCTCCACTTT. Translation gives CASRAGTGGSPLHF.

The V gene is TRBV4-1, the J gene TRBJ2-1; 7 bases match TRBD1. Trimming took 2 bases from V and 2 from J; bases not matched to a gene: 6. Per the germline V gene, CDR1 is MGHRA and CDR2 is YSYEKL. CDR3 length: 16 residues. CDR3 region: CASSQTGQTTYNEQFF. The CDR3 bases are TGCGCCAGCAGCCAAACGGGACAGACTACCTACAATGAGCAGTTCTTC.

The CDR3 spells CAISDNVRDYNEQFF. The CDR3 coding sequence is TGTGCCATCAGTGATAATGTGAGGGACTACAATGAGCAGTTCTTC. V and J are TRBV10-3 and TRBJ2-1, with a possible D match to TRBD2 (5 bases). Looked up from germline, CDR1 is ENHRY and CDR2 is SYGVKD. The CDR3 runs 15 residues. V was trimmed by 3 bases and J by 3 bases, leaving 12 bases between them.

The J gene is TRBJ1-6, the V gene TRBV13; a possible D gene is TRBD1 (5 bases). V lost 5 bases to trimming and J lost 5 bases, with 13 bases between them. The CDR3 has 15 amino acids. CDR1 PRHDT and CDR2 FYEKMQ come from the germline V gene (reference sequence). The CDR3 loop is CASSRTMGNNSPLHF. The CDR3 coding sequence is TGTGCCAGCAGCCGGACAATGGGTAATAATTCACCCCTCCACTTT.

V usage is TRBV11-3 and J usage is TRBJ2-7; D unresolved. The CDR3 has 13 amino acids. Germline V gene sequence: CDR1 SGHNT, CDR2 YENEEA. The V and J ends lost 5 bases and 2 bases respectively, with 10 bases between them. This CDR3 is CASSANYAYEQYF. The CDR3 DNA reads TGTGCCAGCAGCGCAAACTACGCCTACGAGCAGTACTTC.

J is TRBJ2-7 and V is TRBV27, with 8 positions matching TRBD1. Germline V CDR1 and CDR2: MNHEY, SMNVEV (reference sequence). This CDR3 is 15 amino acids long. Trimming took 4 bases from V and 7 from J; bases not matched to a gene: 12. The DNA of the CDR3 is TGTGCCAGCAGTTCATATCAGGACAGGGCGGAAGAGCAGTACTTC. Translated: CASSSYQDRAEEQYF.

As concerns this clone: Compared with germline, one end of the junction differs, possibly owing to a read error. This rearrangement joins TRBV11-2 to TRBJ2-5; TRBD2 matches 12 bases. The CDR3 is 14 residues long. Germline V gene data show CDR1 as SGHAT and CDR2 as FQNNGV. CDR3 in DNA: TGTGCCAGCAGCCCACTAGCGGGGGGCGGGACCCATTACTTC. Amino acid sequence: CASSPLAGGGTHYF.

The V gene is TRBV11-3, the J gene TRBJ2-7; 8 positions match TRBD1. The CDR3 loop spans 15 amino acids. Trimming took 5 bases from V and 7 from J; bases not matched to a gene: 13. The germline V gene has CDR1 SGHNT and CDR2 YENEEA. The CDR3 DNA sequence: TGTGCCAGCAGCCCTGGGACAGGAGGGTATGGAGAGCAGTACTTC. Translated, it gives CASSPGTGGYGEQYF.